These T cell receptor beta chains were read from a single sample in a study of vaccination effects on CD4 cells after COVID-19. These receptors lack a known antigen. Assay: immunoSEQ multiplex PCR; the TCRdb copy retains only in-frame clones and omits some. The sample has under 80,000 clones, about 69% seen once. Specimen: CD4+ T cells from PBMCs cultured with HIV peptides, collected before COVID-19 vaccination. The receptors originated from a human donor who had a prior SARS-CoV-2 infection. Each CDR3 is given with its conserved first and last residue. Each record gives: V gene, clone size, J gene, D gene, CDR3 DNA, CDR3 protein. D genes are given only for firm matches. Expanded clones get a size class; other rows say once, few or many, or leave the size out.

>TRBV4-2|.|TRBJ2-7|.
TGTGCCAGCAGCCAAGATCGTGGGAACAGGGAACCCTACGAGCAGTACTTC
CASSQDRGNREPYEQYF
>TRBV7-9|few|TRBJ1-2|.
TGTGCCAGCAGCCCCGGACAGCACTATGGCTACACCTTC
CASSPGQHYGYTF
>TRBV7-2|.|TRBJ2-3|.
TGTGCCAGCAGCTTAACCGGAATCACAGATACGCAGTATTTT
CASSLTGITDTQYF
>TRBV5-1|.|TRBJ2-1|TRBD2
TGCGCCAGCAGCTTGGAAACTAGCGATGAGCAGTTCTTC
CASSLETSDEQFF
>TRBV9|.|TRBJ2-5|TRBD2
TGTGCCAGCAGCGCTCTCTGGGGGGGATGGGAGACCCAGTACTTC
CASSALWGGWETQYF
>TRBV11-3|.|TRBJ2-7|.
TGTGCCAGCAGCTTAGATCTTTTAAACTACGAGCAGTACTTC
CASSLDLLNYEQYF
>TRBV18|.|TRBJ1-6|.
TGTGCCAGCTCACCTAATAGATTAGGGGTTTCACCCCTCCACTTT
CASSPNRLGVSPLHF
>TRBV12-5|.|TRBJ1-1|.
TGTGCTAGTGGTTTATACCGAAACACTGAAGCTTTCTTT
CASGLYRNTEAFF
>TRBV19|.|TRBJ2-7|.
TGTGCCAGTAGTATGGGGGTTGCGGACTACTACGAGCAGTACTTC
CASSMGVADYYEQYF
>TRBV19|.|TRBJ1-2|TRBD1
TGTGCCAGTAGACCCGGGACAGGGGGTTATGGCTACACCTTC
CASRPGTGGYGYTF
>TRBV7-9|few|TRBJ1-5|TRBD1
TGTGCCAGCAGCCCGACAGGGGGTCAGCAGCCCCAGCATTTT
CASSPTGGQQPQHF
>TRBV3-1/TRBV3-2|.|TRBJ2-1|TRBD2
TGTGCCAGCAGCGAGGGGACTAGCGGGAGCCTGGTAGGTGAGCAGTTCTTC
CASSEGTSGSLVGEQFF
>TRBV6-1|.|TRBJ2-7|.
TGTGCCAGCAGTGAAGATCAGGTACTCTACGAGCAGTACTTC
CASSEDQVLYEQYF
>TRBV3-1/TRBV3-2|.|TRBJ2-4|TRBD2
TGTGCCAGCAGCCAAGAGGGGGGGGGTCTAGCCAAAAACATTCAGTACTTC
CASSQEGGGLAKNIQYF
>TRBV6-1|.|TRBJ2-7|.
TGTGCCAGCAGTGAAATAGGGACCTCCTACGAGCAGTACTTC
CASSEIGTSYEQYF
>TRBV5-4|once|TRBJ2-3|.
TGTGCCAGCAGCTTACCGGGGGCAGATACGCAGTATTTT
CASSLPGADTQYF
>TRBV7-9|.|TRBJ2-5|.
TGTGCCAGCAGCTTAGGGTCCGAGACCCAGTACTTC
CASSLGSETQYF
>TRBV29-1|.|TRBJ1-2|.
TGCAGCGTTGCGGGGTACTATGGCTACACCTTC
CSVAGYYGYTF
>TRBV5-4|.|TRBJ2-5|TRBD2
TGTGCCAGCAGCCGACCGCTAGCGGGAGGGCCGGAAGAGACCCAGTACTTC
CASSRPLAGGPEETQYF
>TRBV15|once|TRBJ2-3|.
TGTGCCACCAGCAGAGGAGGGGTTCCCATACCCCCTACCACAGATACGCAGTATTTT
CATSRGGVPIPPTTDTQYF
>TRBV18|.|TRBJ2-1|TRBD1
TGTGCCAGCTCACCCGGTCGTCATGACAGGGAGTCCTACAATGAGCAGTTCTTC
CASSPGRHDRESYNEQFF
>TRBV4-2|.|TRBJ2-5|.
TGTGCCAGCAGCCACCCACCGGAAGAAGAGACCCAGTACTTC
CASSHPPEEETQYF
>TRBV30|.|TRBJ2-1|TRBD2
TGTGCCTGGGGTAAAGGGACTAGCGCGATTAGTGAGCAGTTCTTC
CAWGKGTSAISEQFF
>TRBV5-6|.|TRBJ2-3|.
TGTGCCAGCAACTACCGCGGCCCAGATACGCAGTATTTT
CASNYRGPDTQYF
>TRBV19|.|TRBJ2-3|TRBD1
TGTGCCAGTAGTATCGGACAGGGTACAGATACGCAGTATTTT
CASSIGQGTDTQYF
>TRBV5-5|.|TRBJ2-7|TRBD1
TGTGCCAGCAGCTTGAGAGTTCCAGGGGGAAGGTACGAGCAGTACTTC
CASSLRVPGGRYEQYF
>TRBV9|.|TRBJ1-1|.
TGTGCCAGCAGCGCAAACGACGGGGGTGGCACTGAAGCTTTCTTT
CASSANDGGGTEAFF
>TRBV28|.|TRBJ1-3|.
TGTGCCAGCGCACCCGTATGGGTTTCTAGCTCTGGAAACACCATATATTTT
CASAPVWVSSSGNTIYF
>TRBV15|.|TRBJ2-7|TRBD1
TGTGCCACCAGCAGAGGACAGGGAACCTACGAGCAGTACTTC
CATSRGQGTYEQYF
>TRBV9|.|TRBJ2-7|TRBD2
TGTGCCAGCAGCGTACAAGCGGGGTACTACGAGCAGTACTTC
CASSVQAGYYEQYF
>TRBV9|.|TRBJ2-6|.
TGTGCCAGCAGCCGCTCTGGGGCCAACGTCCTGACTTTC
CASSRSGANVLTF
>TRBV13|.|TRBJ2-7|TRBD2
TGTGCCAGCAGCTGGCGGGAAACTAGCGGGAGTAACAACGAGCAGTACTTC
CASSWRETSGSNNEQYF
>TRBV12-3/TRBV12-4|.|TRBJ2-7|.
TGTGCCAGCAGTTTTCGAGGTAGCTACGAGCAGTACTTC
CASSFRGSYEQYF
>TRBV7-9|.|TRBJ2-1|TRBD2
TGTGCCAGCAGCGGGACTAGCCGAGTCCATGAGCAGTTCTTC
CASSGTSRVHEQFF
>TRBV3-1/TRBV3-2|.|TRBJ2-3|.
TGTGCCAGCAGCCAAGGGCTCTACCGTCGCACAGATACGCAGTATTTT
CASSQGLYRRTDTQYF
>TRBV5-1|.|TRBJ2-2|.
TGCGCCAGCAGCTTGGTCCCGAACACCGGGGAGCTGTTTTTT
CASSLVPNTGELFF
>TRBV5-1|.|TRBJ2-5|TRBD1
TGCGCCAGCAGTTTCGGACAGGGAAAGGAAGAGACCCAGTACTTC
CASSFGQGKEETQYF
>TRBV4-1|.|TRBJ2-1|.
TGCGCCAGCAGCCAAGACATCCGGGACTACAATGAGCAGTTCTTC
CASSQDIRDYNEQFF
>TRBV2|.|TRBJ1-2|.
TGTGCCAGCAGGGTAGGGGGGGCGAGCGGCTACACCTTC
CASRVGGASGYTF
>TRBV21-1|.|TRBJ2-1|.
TGTGCCAGCATCCCCAGGGGTCATGAGCAGTTCTTC
CASIPRGHEQFF
>TRBV7-8|.|TRBJ2-5|TRBD2
TGTGCCAGCACCCTACTAGCGGGACACCAAGAGACCCAGTACTTC
CASTLLAGHQETQYF
>TRBV9|.|TRBJ2-7|TRBD1
TGTGCCAGCAGCGTGGGACAGACCTACGAGCAGTACTTC
CASSVGQTYEQYF
>TRBV6-2/TRBV6-3|.|TRBJ2-7|.
TGTGCCAGCAGTCAGAGTACATCGTCCTACGAGCAGTACTTC
CASSQSTSSYEQYF
>TRBV7-2|.|TRBJ1-1|.
TGTGCCAGCAGCTTATATGGGGTAAGGGACACTGAAGCTTTCTTT
CASSLYGVRDTEAFF
>TRBV6-5|few|TRBJ2-7|TRBD1
TGTGCCAGCACCCAACAGGGGTCCGACGAGCAGTACTTC
CASTQQGSDEQYF
>TRBV20-1|.|TRBJ2-5|.
TGCAGTGCTATTTCCATTCAGACCCAGTACTTC
CSAISIQTQYF
>TRBV9|.|TRBJ2-7|.
TGTGCCAGCTCCCGGGACACCACCTCCTACGAGCAGTACTTC
CASSRDTTSYEQYF
>TRBV9|.|TRBJ2-7|TRBD1
TGTGCCAGCAGCGTAGGCTCGGGACAGGGTTCCTACGAGCAGTACTTC
CASSVGSGQGSYEQYF
>TRBV2|.|TRBJ1-5|.
TGTGCCAGCAGCCTCAGGGTTGTTGGATATCAGCCCCAGCATTTT
CASSLRVVGYQPQHF
>TRBV27|.|TRBJ2-2|.
TGTGCCAGTAGACAGAACTTGGGCACCGGGGAGCTGTTTTTT
CASRQNLGTGELFF
>TRBV5-6|.|TRBJ2-3|TRBD2
TGTGCCAGCAGCCGACGTGTTAGCGGGCTTATCACAGATACGCAGTATTTT
CASSRRVSGLITDTQYF
>TRBV6-1|.|TRBJ1-5|.
TGTGCCAGCAGTGAGGGAGGGTCAAGTTATAGCAATCAGCCCCAGCATTTT
CASSEGGSSYSNQPQHF
>TRBV29-1|.|TRBJ2-7|.
TGCAGCGCCGCGGACAGTATTCACTCCTACGAGCAGTACTTC
CSAADSIHSYEQYF
>TRBV7-4|.|TRBJ1-6|.
TGTGCCAGCAGCCGTCGGGCCCAAGGCCATTCACCCCTCCACTTT
CASSRRAQGHSPLHF
>TRBV4-1|.|TRBJ2-6|TRBD1
TGCGCCAGCAGCCCCCCACTCAGGGGGCGGGGAGGGGCCAACGTCCTGACTTTC
CASSPPLRGRGGANVLTF
>TRBV18|.|TRBJ1-6|.
TGTGCCAGCTCACTTCAGTATAATTCACCCCTCCACTTT
CASSLQYNSPLHF
>TRBV24-1|.|TRBJ2-1|.
TGTGCCACCAGTAACCCCATTGGCCCACTTGAGCAGTTCTTC
CATSNPIGPLEQFF
>TRBV7-9|few|TRBJ1-1|.
TGTGCCAGCAGCTTCTGGGAGGAGGGCACTGAAGCTTTCTTT
CASSFWEEGTEAFF
>TRBV18|.|TRBJ2-3|.
TGTGCCAGCTCACCATGGTCTAGCGCGGACACAGATACGCAGTATTTT
CASSPWSSADTDTQYF